This record covers a single T cell receptor (beta chain). This entry comes from a study of blood T cell repertoires in COVID-19. Across the study: PBMCs, B-cell-depleted T cells, or T cells were the source of the cDNA or gDNA that made up the material.

This study enrolled people aged about 18 to 100 from around 26 US geographic areas. Cohorts were determined from participant-reported clinical history. Trimming pared 3 bases from V and 5 bases from J, leaving 17 bases between. This CDR3 is 15 amino acids long. Germline lookup yields CDR1 MNHNY and CDR2 SVGAGI (reference sequence). The assay was immunoSEQ multiplex PCR, and TCRdb's table has in-frame clones only and misses some. The sample lists fewer than 200,000 clones; around four fifths were seen once. This chain links TRBV6-6 with TRBJ2-7; maybe TRBD2 (6 bases). Source material: PBMCs or T cells enriched from blood (not recorded which). The TCR sequence derives from a woman in her forties or fifties in a cohort exposed to, infected with or recovered from COVID-19 (not recorded which). CDR3 loop: CASSYLRGLSDEQYF. The CDR3 DNA reads as TGTGCCAGCAGTTATCTTAGGGGACTGTCGGACGAGCAGTACTTC.